This T cell receptor beta chain was sequenced in a study of regulatory T cells in long-lasting Graves disease. Study details: Antithyroid drugs had been given to newly diagnosed Graves' patients for under 3 months.

Germline V gene sequence: CDR1 MNHEY, CDR2 SMNVEV (reference sequence). The CDR3 runs 13 residues. With 5 bases removed from V and 0 bases from J, the gap between germline ends came to 8 bases. Assembly of TCR beta libraries relied on iRepertoire HTBI primers together with Arm-PCR of CDR3 regions. TCRdb re-analysed the multiplex PCR reads in MiXCR, keeping a single row per CDR3 protein. The data contain approximately 540,000 distinct CDR3 sequences, more than 10% of them seen just once; the ten biggest clones take up about 8.9%. The time point denotes: newly diagnosed GD, antithyroid drugs for less than 3 months. Making the TCR library involved RNA that had been extracted from PBMCs. Peripheral blood, approximately 9 milliliters per patient, was collected in EDTA tubes. Comments on this clonotype: This may arise from a read error, as a much more abundant clone is one base away.

This same sample was also taken into another study, of T cells in Graves' hyperthyroidism and ophthalmopathy. That paper states: Graves' hyperthyroidism was deemed stable given no ophthalmopathy progression within 18 months.

This specimen consisted of peripheral blood mononuclear cells (PBMCs), obtained at new diagnosis, from a patient treated with antithyroid drugs. The source of this sequence is a woman between 25 and 40 years old with Graves disease. The chain employs TRBV27 and TRBJ2-7; D gene ambiguous. The CDR3 here is CASSDSDSYEQYF. The CDR3 bases are TGTGCCAGCAGTGACTCCGACTCCTACGAGCAGTACTTC.